This record looks at one T cell receptor beta chain sequence and its context. This clone is a singleton in its sample. Its antigen remains unidentified. No base qualities exist here, and no much larger clone lies one base off it. These data come from a study of blood T cell repertoires in COVID-19 (dated by TCRdb to the early 2020s). With regard to the full study: The collaborator samples originated in the United States, Italy and Spain and spanned the acute and convalescent phases of COVID-19. The samples were drawn from the first 160 participants of the ongoing ImmuneRACE study and from 1,200 or so subjects provided by 6 global collaborators. Where available, HLA class I and class II types were taken from metadata supplied by the sample provider and were not determined by assay-based typing. The prospective study material was composed of cDNA or gDNA derived from T cells, B-cell-depleted T cells, or PBMCs. The repertoires were released in a freely available public database intended as a resource for research on the immune response to SARS-CoV-2. Subjects who had been exposed to COVID-19, were actively infected with it, or had recovered from it provided the deeply sampled blood TCRbeta repertoires that made up the dataset. Sample metadata almost always included a de-identified subject ID, COVID-19 status, age in years and sex. General conclusions and limits of the study: The amount of clinical and demographic metadata varied by source and participant and was provided uncurated.

The immunoSEQ Assay, a bias-controlled multiplex PCR, was used to amplify TCRbeta CDR3 regions from genomic DNA. As for the original processing: Within the assay, amplification of reference gene primers was used to estimate how many nucleated cells each sample contained. To quantify the absolute abundance of each unique TCRbeta CDR3 rearrangement, sequence reads were collapsed and filtered. For each sample, productive Simpson clonality was calculated as the square root of Simpson's diversity index across productive rearrangements. Imported from immuneACCESS, the table was reduced by TCRdb to in-frame sequences with V and J called. These copies leave out some clones; in studies compared against another copy, an unresolved V gene accounts for under half, and the cause of the remainder is not known. V, J and clone size reflect that table, while D and trimming were determined from the DNA. The sample yields around 100,000 clones; approximately 91% were counted once. The ten most abundant clones make up roughly 5% of the sample.

Collaborating institutions collected whole blood in K2EDTA tubes following their own protocols. Collaborator samples were shipped for TCRbeta analysis as frozen whole blood, isolated PBMCs, or DNA extracted from either sample type. The source is a human donor in a cohort sampled during active COVID-19. The sample consisted of peripheral blood.

The DNA reads TGTGCCTGGAGTGAACAGGGACGCCCCCAGCATTTT. Its protein reads: CAWSEQGRPQHF. Recombination linked TRBV30 to TRBJ1-5; perhaps TRBD1 is the D gene, with 6 bases matching. The V and J ends are trimmed by 1 base and 10 bases, leaving 11 bases between them. The CDR3 holds 12 amino acids from the cysteine to the phenylalanine. Just CDR3 DNA is preserved here, 36 bases in frame from base 1. Sequences GTSNPN (CDR1) and SVGIG (CDR2) are obtained from the germline V gene (reference sequence).